This T cell receptor (beta chain) is from a study of cytomegalovirus exposure and HLA in healthy donors. Study overall: Around 180 million T cells yielded over 90 million unique TCR beta sequences in earlier analysis.

On this clone: Its antigen is not identified.

CDR1 and CDR2 from the germline V gene are MGHRA and YSYEKL. V was pared by 0 bases and J by 5 bases, with 13 bases between. The CDR3 sequence is 15 residues long. The study ran its PCR with 60 Vbeta and 13 Jbeta primers. Only in-frame clones appear in the TCRdb table, and some are missing; sequencing was by immunoSEQ multiplex PCR. The sample consists of some 190,000 clones, 70% to 80% of them appearing once. Study-level results: An Asian-associated ancestry cluster reportedly showed fewer N-insertions than the roughly 600-donor mean in a later analysis. Likely technical artifact: a cluster of highly shared sequence variants.

Input material: PBMCs. This rearrangement joins TRBV4-1 to TRBJ1-2, with a weak D call TRBD1 (6 bases). The receptor's source is a man aged 18 to 29 in good health and CMV-seronegative. For the CDR3, the DNA is TGCGCCAGCAGCCAAGAGGGGGCAGCTGTTTATGGCTACACCTTC. Translated: CASSQEGAAVYGYTF.